This T cell receptor (beta chain) was documented in a study of T cell responses to AZD1222 COVID-19 vaccine. Profiled with immunoSEQ multiplex PCR; TCRdb holds only in-frame clones, not every one. Found here are about 98,000 clones, around 90% of them singletons; the top ten hold 10% to 13%. In its sample, this clone was seen once. As yet, its antigen is unknown. CDR1 is LNHNV and CDR2 is YYDKDF in the germline V gene (reference sequence). This CDR3 spans 15 amino acids. Trimming cost V 2 bases and J 3 bases; bases outside gene matches: 6. Overall study results and limits: As reported, nearly half of all spike-specific TCRs target variant regions that are unmutated. Among those given AZD1222, only six were seropositive at baseline. Vaccine-related CD4 TCRs covered spike, predominating at 160-218 and 743-854.

The clonotype originates from an adult in good health. The sample in question was peripheral blood, obtained on day 0 of MenACWY control vaccination. The gene calls are TRBV15 and TRBJ1-1; 7 nucleotides align to TRBD1. CDR3: CATSRSGQVDTEAFF. In DNA, the CDR3 is TGTGCCACCAGCAGAAGCGGACAGGTTGACACTGAAGCTTTCTTT.